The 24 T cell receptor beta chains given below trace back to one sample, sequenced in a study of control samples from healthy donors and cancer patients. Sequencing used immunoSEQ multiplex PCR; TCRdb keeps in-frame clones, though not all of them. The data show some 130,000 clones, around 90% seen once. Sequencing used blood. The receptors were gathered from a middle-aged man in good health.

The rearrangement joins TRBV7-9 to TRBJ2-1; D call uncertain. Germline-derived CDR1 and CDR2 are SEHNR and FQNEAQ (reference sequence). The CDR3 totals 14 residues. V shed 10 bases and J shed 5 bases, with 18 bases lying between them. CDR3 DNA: TGTGCCATCAATTCAAGGCTAATACACAATGAGCAGTTCTTC. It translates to CAINSRLIHNEQFF.

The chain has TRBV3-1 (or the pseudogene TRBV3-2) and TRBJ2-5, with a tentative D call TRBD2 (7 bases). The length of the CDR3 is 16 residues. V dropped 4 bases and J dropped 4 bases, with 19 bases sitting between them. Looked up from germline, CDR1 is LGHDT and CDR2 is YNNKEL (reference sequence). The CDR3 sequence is CASSPFGGAGVETQYF. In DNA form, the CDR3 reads TGTGCCAGCAGCCCCTTTGGGGGGGCGGGTGTAGAGACCCAGTACTTC.

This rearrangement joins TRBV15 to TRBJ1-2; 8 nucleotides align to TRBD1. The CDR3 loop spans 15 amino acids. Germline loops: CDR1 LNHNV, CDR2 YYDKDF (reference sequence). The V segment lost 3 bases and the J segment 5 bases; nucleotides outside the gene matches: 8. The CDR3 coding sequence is TGTGCCACCAGCAGCCGACAGGGGAGGATATATGGCTACACCTTC. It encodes CATSSRQGRIYGYTF.

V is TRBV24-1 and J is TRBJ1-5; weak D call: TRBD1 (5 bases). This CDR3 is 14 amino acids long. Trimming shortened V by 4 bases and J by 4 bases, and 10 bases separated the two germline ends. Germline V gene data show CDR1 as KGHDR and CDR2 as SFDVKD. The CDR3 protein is CATSDWDENQPQHF. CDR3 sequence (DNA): TGTGCCACCAGTGACTGGGACGAGAATCAGCCCCAGCATTTT.

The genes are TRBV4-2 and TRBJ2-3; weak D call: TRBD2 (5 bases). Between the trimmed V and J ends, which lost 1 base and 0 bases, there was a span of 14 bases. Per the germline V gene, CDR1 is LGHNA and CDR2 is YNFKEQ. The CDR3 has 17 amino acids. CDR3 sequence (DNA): TGTGCCAGCAGCCAAGGCGACGGACTCGCTAGCACAGATACGCAGTATTTT. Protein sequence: CASSQGDGLASTDTQYF.

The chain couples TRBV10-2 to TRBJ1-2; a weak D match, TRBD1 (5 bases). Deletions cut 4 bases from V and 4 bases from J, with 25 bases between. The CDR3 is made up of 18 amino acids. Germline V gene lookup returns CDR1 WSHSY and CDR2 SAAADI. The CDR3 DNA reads TGCGCCAGCAGTGGTCAGATCGATGGGGGGGTTGTGGCCTATGGCTACACCTTC. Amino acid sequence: CASSGQIDGGVVAYGYTF.

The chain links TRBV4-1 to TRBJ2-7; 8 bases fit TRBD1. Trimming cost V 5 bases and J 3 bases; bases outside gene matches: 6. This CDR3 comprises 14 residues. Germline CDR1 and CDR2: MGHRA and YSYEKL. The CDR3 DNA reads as TGCGCCAGCAGCGTCCCGGACAGGGTCTACGAGCAGTACTTC. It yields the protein CASSVPDRVYEQYF.

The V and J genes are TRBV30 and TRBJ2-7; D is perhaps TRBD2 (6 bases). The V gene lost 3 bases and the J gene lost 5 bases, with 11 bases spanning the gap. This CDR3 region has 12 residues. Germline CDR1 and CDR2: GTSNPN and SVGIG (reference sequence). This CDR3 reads CAWRGGDNEQYF. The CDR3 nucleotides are TGTGCCTGGAGGGGGGGAGACAACGAGCAGTACTTC.

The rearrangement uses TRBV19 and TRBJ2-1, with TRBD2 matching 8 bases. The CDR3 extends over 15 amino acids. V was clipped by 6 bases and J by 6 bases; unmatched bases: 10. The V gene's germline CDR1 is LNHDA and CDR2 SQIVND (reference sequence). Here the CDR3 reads CASSREGRPLNEQFF. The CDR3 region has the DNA TGTGCCAGTAGCCGGGAGGGCAGGCCTCTCAATGAGCAGTTCTTC. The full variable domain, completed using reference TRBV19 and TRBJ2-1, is DGGITQSPKYLFRKEGQNVTLSCEQNLNHDAMYWYRQDPGQGLRLIYYSQIVNDFQKGDIAEGYSVSREKKESFPLTVTSAQKNPTAFYLCASSREGRPLNEQFFGPGTRLTVL.

The CDR3 DNA follows: TGCGCCAGTCCCACAGCTGGGAAATCACCCCTCCACTTT. Protein product: CASPTAGKSPLHF. The rearrangement uses TRBV10-2 and TRBJ1-6; D is unclear. This CDR3 comprises 13 residues. V lost 9 bases and J 10 bases, leaving 16 bases between the germline ends. Germline CDR1 WSHSY, CDR2 SAAADI.

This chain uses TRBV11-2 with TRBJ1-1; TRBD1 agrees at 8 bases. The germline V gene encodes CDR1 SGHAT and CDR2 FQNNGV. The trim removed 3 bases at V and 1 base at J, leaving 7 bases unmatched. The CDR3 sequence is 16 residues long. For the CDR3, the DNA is TGTGCCAGCAGCTTCCCGACAGGGGCTGCGAACACTGAAGCTTTCTTT. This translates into CASSFPTGAANTEAFF.

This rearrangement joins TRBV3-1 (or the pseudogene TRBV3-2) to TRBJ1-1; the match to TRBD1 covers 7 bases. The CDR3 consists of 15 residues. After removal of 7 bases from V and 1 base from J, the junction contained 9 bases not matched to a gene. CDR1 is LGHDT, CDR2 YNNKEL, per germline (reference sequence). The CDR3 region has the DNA TGTGCCAGCAAGCACGACAGGGAAGAGAACACTGAAGCTTTCTTT. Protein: CASKHDREENTEAFF.

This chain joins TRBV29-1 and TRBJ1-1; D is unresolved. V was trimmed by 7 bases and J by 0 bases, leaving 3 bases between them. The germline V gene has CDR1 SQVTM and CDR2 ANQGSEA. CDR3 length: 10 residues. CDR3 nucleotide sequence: TGCAGCGCCATGAACACTGAAGCTTTCTTT. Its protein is CSAMNTEAFF.

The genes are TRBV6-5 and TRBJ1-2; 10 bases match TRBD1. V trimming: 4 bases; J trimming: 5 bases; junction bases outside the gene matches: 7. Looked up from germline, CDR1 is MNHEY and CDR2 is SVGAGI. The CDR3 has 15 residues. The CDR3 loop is CASSSGTGVRYGYTF. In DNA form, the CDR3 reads TGTGCCAGCAGTTCCGGGACAGGGGTTAGGTATGGCTACACCTTC.

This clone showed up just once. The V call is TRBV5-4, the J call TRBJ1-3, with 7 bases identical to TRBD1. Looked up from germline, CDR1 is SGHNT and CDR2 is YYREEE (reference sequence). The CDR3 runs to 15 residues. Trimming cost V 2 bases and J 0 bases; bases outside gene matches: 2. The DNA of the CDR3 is TGTGCCAGCAGCTTTGGGACAGCCTCTGGAAACACCATATATTTT. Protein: CASSFGTASGNTIYF.

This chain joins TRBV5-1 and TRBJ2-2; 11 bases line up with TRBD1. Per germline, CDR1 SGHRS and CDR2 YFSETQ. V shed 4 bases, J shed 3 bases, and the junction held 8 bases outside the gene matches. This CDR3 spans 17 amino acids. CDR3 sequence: CASSKDPGQGDTGELFF. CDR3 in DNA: TGCGCCAGCAGCAAAGACCCGGGACAGGGGGACACCGGGGAGCTGTTTTTT.

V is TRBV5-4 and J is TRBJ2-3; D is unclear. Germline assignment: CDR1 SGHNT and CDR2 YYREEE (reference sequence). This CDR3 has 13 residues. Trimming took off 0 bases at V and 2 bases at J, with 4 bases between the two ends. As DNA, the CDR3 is TGTGCCAGCAGCTTGGCCTACACAGATACGCAGTATTTT. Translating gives CASSLAYTDTQYF.

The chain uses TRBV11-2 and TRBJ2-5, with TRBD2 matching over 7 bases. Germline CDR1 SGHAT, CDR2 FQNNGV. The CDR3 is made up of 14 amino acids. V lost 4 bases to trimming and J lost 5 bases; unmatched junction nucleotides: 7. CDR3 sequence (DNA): TGTGCCAGCAGCTCCTGGACTAGAGGCGAGACCCAGTACTTC. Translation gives CASSSWTRGETQYF.

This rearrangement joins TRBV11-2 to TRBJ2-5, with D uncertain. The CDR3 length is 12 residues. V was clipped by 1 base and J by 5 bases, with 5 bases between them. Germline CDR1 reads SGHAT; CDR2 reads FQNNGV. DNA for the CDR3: TGTGCCAGCAGCTTAGGGGTGGAGACCCAGTACTTC. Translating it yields CASSLGVETQYF.

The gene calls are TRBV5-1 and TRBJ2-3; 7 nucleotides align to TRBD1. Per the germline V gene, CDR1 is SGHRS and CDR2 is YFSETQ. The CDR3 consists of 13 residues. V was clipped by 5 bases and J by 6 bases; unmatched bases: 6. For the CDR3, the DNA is TGCGCCAGCAGACGACAGGGAACGGATACGCAGTATTTT. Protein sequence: CASRRQGTDTQYF.

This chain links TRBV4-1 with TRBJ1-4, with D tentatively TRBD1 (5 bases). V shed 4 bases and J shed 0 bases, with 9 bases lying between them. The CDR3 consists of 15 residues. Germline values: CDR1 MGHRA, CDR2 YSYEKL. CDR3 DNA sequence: TGCGCCAGCAGCCGAGACAGATCAACTAATGAAAAACTGTTTTTT. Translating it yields CASSRDRSTNEKLFF.

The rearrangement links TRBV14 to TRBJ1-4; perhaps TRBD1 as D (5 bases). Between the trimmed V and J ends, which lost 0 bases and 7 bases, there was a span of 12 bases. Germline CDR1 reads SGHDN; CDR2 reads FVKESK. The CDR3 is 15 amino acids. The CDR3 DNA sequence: TGTGCCAGCAGCCAAGATCTCAGGGAGGGTGAAAAACTGTTTTTT. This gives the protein CASSQDLREGEKLFF.

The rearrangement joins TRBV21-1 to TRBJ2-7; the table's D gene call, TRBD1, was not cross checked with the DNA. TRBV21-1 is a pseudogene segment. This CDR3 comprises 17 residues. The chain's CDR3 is CASSNFWGNGVSYEQYF. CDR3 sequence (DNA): TGTGCCAGCAGCAACTTTTGGGGCAACGGAGTCTCCTACGAGCAGTACTTC.

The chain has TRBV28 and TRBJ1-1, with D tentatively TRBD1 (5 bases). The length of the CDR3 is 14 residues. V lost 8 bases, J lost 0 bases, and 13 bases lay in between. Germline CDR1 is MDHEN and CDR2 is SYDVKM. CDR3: CASCPGPLNTEAFF. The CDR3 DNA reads TGTGCCAGCTGCCCGGGACCCTTGAACACTGAAGCTTTCTTT.